The rows below give T cell receptor beta chains drawn from one sample of a study of identical twins. TCRdb processed the 5' RACE reads anew with MiXCR; each CDR3 protein has one entry. The top ten clones hold about 0.3% of a sample with 1.5 million to 2 million distinct CDR3 sequences, more than 30% of them seen once. Sequences were obtained from cord blood. These TCRs come from a newborn girl in good health. Each CDR3 is given with its conserved first and last residue. The D gene is left open where the match is weak. Size values are once, few and many counts, or a class for expanded clones, and some rows have none.

D gene,clone size,V gene,J gene,CDR3 protein,CDR3 DNA
-,few,TRBV10-1,TRBJ2-3,CASSESGTGTQYF,TGCGCCAGCAGTGAAAGCGGAACAGGTACGCAGTATTTT
-,-,TRBV27,TRBJ2-5,CASSLSGDGTQYF,TGTGCCAGCAGTTTAAGTGGGGACGGGACCCAGTACTTC
-,few,TRBV6-6,TRBJ1-1,CASRQINTEAFF,TGTGCCAGCAGGCAGATTAACACTGAAGCTTTCTTT
-,-,TRBV28,TRBJ2-7,CAGSSGSSYEQYF,TGTGCCGGCAGCTCTGGTAGTTCCTACGAGCAGTACTTC
-,-,TRBV7-2,TRBJ2-3,CASSLMLGDTQYF,TGTGCCAGCAGCTTAATGCTGGGAGATACGCAGTATTTT
-,-,TRBV18,TRBJ2-3,CASSPDATDTQYF,TGTGCCAGCTCACCGGACGCGACAGATACGCAGTATTTT
-,-,TRBV12-5,TRBJ1-1,CASARGGNTEAFF,TGTGCTAGTGCCAGGGGCGGGAACACTGAAGCTTTCTTT
TRBD1,-,TRBV27,TRBJ2-3,CASSITRDRDKYF,TGTGCCAGCAGTATTACCCGGGACAGGGATAAGTATTTT
TRBD2,many,TRBV27,TRBJ2-7,CASSFLGLAGVSDEQYF,TGTGCCAGCAGTTTCCTGGGACTAGCGGGAGTTAGCGACGAGCAGTACTTC
-,-,TRBV4-2,TRBJ2-7,CASSLSWGRNSYEQYF,TGTGCCAGCAGCCTCTCTTGGGGTAGGAACTCCTACGAGCAGTACTTC
TRBD1,few,TRBV5-1,TRBJ2-7,CASRRTGREYEQYF,TGCGCCAGCAGACGGACAGGTCGAGAGTACGAGCAGTACTTC
-,-,TRBV19,TRBJ2-1,CASSIAMGGGPYNEQFF,TGTGCCAGTAGTATAGCCATGGGGGGGGGCCCATACAATGAGCAGTTCTTC
TRBD2,-,TRBV3-1,TRBJ2-1,CASSASLSGGRYNEQFF,TGTGCCAGCAGCGCCAGCCTCAGCGGGGGAAGGTACAATGAGCAGTTCTTC
-,-,TRBV6-1,TRBJ1-2,CASRKVAGEGYTF,TGTGCCAGCAGGAAGGTGGCAGGGGAGGGCTACACCTTC
-,many,TRBV28,TRBJ2-7,CASSSPAYEQYF,TGTGCCAGCAGTTCCCCAGCCTACGAGCAGTACTTC
-,-,TRBV7-8,TRBJ2-7,CASSLARDGPVYEQYF,TGTGCCAGCAGCTTAGCGAGGGACGGACCCGTCTACGAGCAGTACTTC
-,-,TRBV6-1,TRBJ2-1,CASTQWGLLNEQIF,TGTGCCAGCACCCAGTGGGGACTTCTCAATGAGCAGATCTTC
-,few,TRBV4-2,TRBJ1-1,CASSPYEGWREAFF,TGTGCCAGCAGCCCCTACGAGGGCTGGAGAGAAGCTTTCTTT
-,-,TRBV4-1,TRBJ1-2,CASSPVGRPHGYTF,TGCGCCAGCAGCCCAGTCGGGCGACCTCATGGCTACACCTTC
-,-,TRBV20-1,TRBJ2-7,CSARDDSKTYEQYF,TGCAGTGCTAGAGATGACTCAAAGACCTACGAGCAGTACTTC
TRBD2,-,TRBV4-2,TRBJ2-7,CASGQTGGAYNEQYF,TGTGCCAGCGGCCAAACCGGGGGGGCCTACAATGAGCAGTACTTC
-,many,TRBV15,TRBJ2-4,CATSRVVGPFLNIQYF,TGTGCCACCAGCAGAGTCGTGGGACCGTTTTTAAACATTCAGTACTTC
-,many,TRBV6-1,TRBJ2-3,CASSVTVYLTDTQYF,TGTGCCAGCAGTGTAACCGTTTACCTCACAGATACGCAGTATTTT
TRBD1,-,TRBV4-1,TRBJ2-7,CASSQDPGQDSYEQYF,TGCGCCAGCAGCCAAGACCCGGGACAGGACTCCTACGAGCAGTACTTC
-,many,TRBV29-1,TRBJ1-1,CSVSSVVNTEAFF,TGCAGCGTTTCGTCGGTCGTGAACACTGAAGCTTTCTTT
-,-,TRBV5-1,TRBJ2-2,CASSSRLTGELFF,TGCGCCAGCAGCTCAAGGCTCACCGGGGAGCTGTTTTTT
-,once,TRBV4-1,TRBJ2-1,CASSQDKDRLLYNEQFF,TGCGCCAGCAGCCAAGATAAAGACAGGCTACTCTACAATGAGCAGTTCTTC
TRBD2,once,TRBV10-3,TRBJ2-1,CAISESGTSRVANERFF,TGTGCCATCAGTGAGTCGGGGACTAGCAGGGTTGCTAATGAGCGGTTCTTC
-,few,TRBV12-3/TRBV12-4,TRBJ2-3,CASRSHGGFTDTQYF,TGTGCCAGCAGGTCTCACGGGGGCTTCACAGATACGCAGTATTTT
TRBD2,-,TRBV12-5,TRBJ2-1,CASGLVLGGANNEQFF,TGTGCTAGTGGTTTGGTACTCGGGGGGGCGAACAATGAGCAGTTCTTC
-,-,TRBV21-1,TRBJ2-7,CASSKAGLAGGSYNEQYF,TGTGCCAGCAGCAAAGCGGGACTAGCGGGAGGGTCCTACAATGAGCAGTACTTC
-,few,TRBV4-1,TRBJ1-1,CASSQKGETEAFF,TGCGCCAGCAGCCAAAAGGGTGAAACTGAAGCTTTCTTT
TRBD1,-,TRBV29-1,TRBJ2-1,CSVGLAGTGSNVQFF,TGCAGCGTTGGCCTTGCCGGGACAGGGAGCAATGTGCAGTTCTTC
-,-,TRBV29-1,TRBJ2-7,CSVGRDSQDPGPYEQYF,TGCAGCGTTGGGAGGGACAGCCAAGATCCAGGGCCCTACGAGCAGTACTTC
-,few,TRBV3-1,TRBJ1-2,CASSQDSSAYGYTF,TGTGCCAGCAGCCAAGATTCGTCGGCTTATGGCTACACCTTC
TRBD2,-,TRBV15,TRBJ2-1,CGTGLAGGISYNEQFF,TGTGGCACCGGACTAGCGGGAGGTATCTCCTACAATGAGCAGTTCTTC
-,few,TRBV7-2,TRBJ1-6,CASSLLVIGRAYNSPLHF,TGTGCCAGCAGCTTACTCGTGATTGGTAGGGCTTATAATTCACCCCTCCACTTT
TRBD2,-,TRBV5-8,TRBJ2-3,CASRLAGGSSIHDTQYF,TGTGCCAGCAGACTAGCGGGAGGGTCATCCATCCACGATACGCAGTATTTT
-,-,TRBV5-1,TRBJ2-3,CASSLVYRASTDTQYF,TGCGCCAGCAGCTTGGTGTACAGGGCTAGCACAGATACGCAGTATTTT
-,few,TRBV27,TRBJ1-2,CASSPDQPRPGYGYTF,TGTGCCAGCAGTCCCGACCAACCACGACCCGGCTATGGCTACACCTTC
-,few,TRBV24-1,TRBJ2-7,CATSDRWGSKTYEQYF,TGTGCCACCAGTGATCGATGGGGAAGTAAGACCTACGAGCAGTACTTC
TRBD1,few,TRBV10-3,TRBJ2-4,CAISDQGARNIQYF,TGTGCCATCAGTGACCAGGGGGCAAGAAACATTCAGTACTTC
TRBD1,few,TRBV12-3/TRBV12-4,TRBJ1-2,CASRPSTGALPNGYTF,TGTGCCAGCAGGCCTAGCACAGGGGCCCTGCCTAATGGCTACACCTTC
-,few,TRBV4-2,TRBJ2-1,CASSQDMGIKNEQFF,TGTGCCAGCAGCCAAGATATGGGGATCAAGAATGAGCAGTTCTTC
-,few,TRBV7-8,TRBJ2-5,CASSLSWAQETQYF,TGTGCCAGCAGCTTAAGCTGGGCCCAAGAGACCCAGTACTTC
TRBD1,few,TRBV10-3,TRBJ1-2,CAISVGTGGHYGYTF,TGTGCCATCAGTGTAGGGACAGGGGGACACTATGGCTACACCTTC
TRBD2,few,TRBV3-1,TRBJ2-7,CASSLKRGNSYEQYF,TGTGCCAGCAGCCTCAAGCGGGGCAATTCCTACGAGCAGTACTTC
-,many,TRBV5-5,TRBJ2-1,CASSPTANTYNEQFF,TGTGCCAGCAGCCCGACTGCAAATACCTACAATGAGCAGTTCTTC
TRBD2,once,TRBV24-1,TRBJ2-1,CATSEAAGGSSYNEQFF,TGTGCCACCAGTGAAGCAGCGGGGGGGAGCTCCTACAATGAGCAGTTCTTC
TRBD1,-,TRBV18,TRBJ2-7,CASSPATGRYEQYF,TGTGCCAGCTCACCCGCGACAGGGCGCTACGAGCAGTACTTC
-,many,TRBV10-3,TRBJ1-5,CAISGTNNQPQHF,TGTGCCATCAGTGGGACAAACAATCAGCCCCAGCATTTT
TRBD1,few,TRBV6-1,TRBJ1-1,CASTRQGYFSDTEAFF,TGTGCCAGCACCAGACAGGGCTATTTTTCCGACACTGAAGCTTTCTTT
TRBD2,few,TRBV30,TRBJ2-3,CAWTSGLTDTQYF,TGTGCCTGGACTAGCGGGCTCACAGATACGCAGTATTTT
TRBD1,-,TRBV12-3/TRBV12-4,TRBJ1-5,CASRTGMRNQPQHF,TGTGCCAGCAGGACAGGGATGAGGAATCAGCCCCAGCATTTT
-,-,TRBV28,TRBJ2-2,CASRYRVYGELFF,TGTGCCAGCAGATACAGGGTTTACGGGGAGCTGTTTTTT
-,-,TRBV3-1,TRBJ2-5,CASSQDAAVQETQYF,TGTGCCAGCAGCCAAGATGCGGCAGTACAAGAGACCCAGTACTTC
-,-,TRBV6-1,TRBJ1-5,CASSEQISNQPQHF,TGTGCCAGCAGTGAACAAATTAGCAATCAGCCCCAGCATTTT
TRBD2,-,TRBV13,TRBJ2-7,CASSLFSSGSYEQYF,TGTGCCAGCAGCTTGTTTTCGAGCGGGAGCTACGAGCAGTACTTC
-,many,TRBV6-2/TRBV6-3,TRBJ2-3,CASSYSIDTQYF,TGTGCCAGCAGTTACTCGATTGATACGCAGTATTTT
-,-,TRBV20-1,TRBJ2-5,CSAAGREETQYF,TGCAGTGCCGCCGGCAGGGAAGAGACCCAGTACTTC